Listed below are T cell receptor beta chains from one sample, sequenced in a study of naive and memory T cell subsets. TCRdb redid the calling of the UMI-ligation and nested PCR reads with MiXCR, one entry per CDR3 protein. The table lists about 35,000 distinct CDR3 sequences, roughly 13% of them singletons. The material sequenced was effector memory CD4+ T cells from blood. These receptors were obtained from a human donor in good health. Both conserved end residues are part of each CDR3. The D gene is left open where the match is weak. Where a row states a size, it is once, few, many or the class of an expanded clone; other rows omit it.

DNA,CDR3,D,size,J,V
TGTGCCAGCAGCAGACCGGGACAGGGACGCGACGAGCAGTACTTC,CASSRPGQGRDEQYF,TRBD1,many,TRBJ2-7,TRBV12-3/TRBV12-4
TGCGCCAGCAGCTTGGCCCCTCCGGGACTAGCGGACAATGAGCAGTTCTTC,CASSLAPPGLADNEQFF,TRBD2,many,TRBJ2-1,TRBV5-1
TGTGCCAGCAGTTTAGGCGGGCTTTCCTACAATGAGCAGTTCTTC,CASSLGGLSYNEQFF,-,few,TRBJ2-1,TRBV12-3/TRBV12-4
TGCAGCGTTCACCGGACAGGGGGCGCGACAGATACGCAGTATTTT,CSVHRTGGATDTQYF,TRBD1,few,TRBJ2-3,TRBV29-1
TGTGCCACCAGTGATCCTGGGTTGGTGCAGTACACCTTC,CATSDPGLVQYTF,-,-,TRBJ1-2,TRBV24-1
TGTGCCACCAGTGAGGGGGGTAGAGCGGGAAAGAGAGGGTACAATGAGCAGTTCTTC,CATSEGGRAGKRGYNEQFF,TRBD2,few,TRBJ2-1,TRBV24-1
TGCAGCGTTGAGGAAAACAATGAGCAGTTCTTC,CSVEENNEQFF,-,-,TRBJ2-1,TRBV29-1
TGTGCCAGCAGCAGATCGGGACAGGGGGCCTACGAGCAGTACTTC,CASSRSGQGAYEQYF,TRBD1,few,TRBJ2-7,TRBV11-2
TGTGCCTGGAGTGGACAGGGAGTCTCTGGCTACACCTTC,CAWSGQGVSGYTF,TRBD1,few,TRBJ1-2,TRBV30
TGTGCCAGCAGCTGGACTAGCGGATCCTACAATGAGCAGTTCTTC,CASSWTSGSYNEQFF,TRBD2,-,TRBJ2-1,TRBV7-9
TGTGCCATTCTTCCGGGACGGCGGAACACTGAAGCTTTCTTT,CAILPGRRNTEAFF,-,few,TRBJ1-1,TRBV28
TGTGCCAGCAGACCCACAGGGGAGGCGAGAGAGCAGTACTTC,CASRPTGEAREQYF,-,few,TRBJ2-7,TRBV6-5
TGCAGTGCTAGAGAAGCGGGGAGGGACACCGGGGAGCTGTTTTTT,CSAREAGRDTGELFF,TRBD2,few,TRBJ2-2,TRBV20-1
TGTGCCAGCAGCCGAGAACTGAGGGATACGCAGTATTTT,CASSRELRDTQYF,-,-,TRBJ2-3,TRBV14
TGCGCCAGCAGCACTAGCGGAGTAACCTACAATGAGCAGTTCTTC,CASSTSGVTYNEQFF,TRBD2,-,TRBJ2-1,TRBV5-1
TGTGCCAGCAGCTTGGAAGTAGACAGGAGCACTGAAGCTTTCTTT,CASSLEVDRSTEAFF,-,few,TRBJ1-1,TRBV5-7
TGTGCCAGCAGTTTAGGCCTCTTGAACACCGGGGAGCTGTTTTTT,CASSLGLLNTGELFF,-,few,TRBJ2-2,TRBV28
TGTGCCAGCAGCAAGAATATGGGGAGCACTGAAGCTTTCTTT,CASSKNMGSTEAFF,-,once,TRBJ1-1,TRBV2
TGTGCCACCAGCAGAGATGCGGAGGACTACAGCTCCTATAATTCACCCCTCCACTTT,CATSRDAEDYSSYNSPLHF,-,few,TRBJ1-6,TRBV15
TGTGCCAGCAGCCTACCCGAGCTCGGGGAGGAGACCCAGTACTTC,CASSLPELGEETQYF,-,few,TRBJ2-5,TRBV7-3
TGCGCCAGCAGTGAGTTCCCTACCAAAAACATTCGGTACTTC,CASSEFPTKNIRYF,-,-,TRBJ2-4,TRBV10-2
TGTGCCTGGAGTGGTGGCAGGGCCGGCTACACCTTC,CAWSGGRAGYTF,-,-,TRBJ1-2,TRBV30
TGTGCCAGCAGCTTTGCGGGTGCGGAGACCCAGTACTTC,CASSFAGAETQYF,-,-,TRBJ2-5,TRBV11-3
TGTGCCAGCATCTCTGCTAGCGTAGACTACGAGCAGTACTTC,CASISASVDYEQYF,-,few,TRBJ2-7,TRBV2
TGTGCCAGCAGCCCAAAACAGGGGGCCACCTATAATTCACCCCTCCACTTT,CASSPKQGATYNSPLHF,TRBD1,-,TRBJ1-6,TRBV7-8
TGCGCCAGCAGCGCCCGGACTAGCGGGGCCACCGGGGAGCTGTTTTTT,CASSARTSGATGELFF,TRBD2,-,TRBJ2-2,TRBV5-1
TGTGCCAGCTCAAAGGAGACAGGGGGTCGCACAGATACGCAGTATTTT,CASSKETGGRTDTQYF,TRBD1,many,TRBJ2-3,TRBV18
TGTGCCGGGGGTTCCCTGAACACTGAAGCTTTCTTT,CAGGSLNTEAFF,-,-,TRBJ1-1,TRBV2
TGTGCCAGTAGGCGACAGGGTCTCGAATCACCCCTCCACTTT,CASRRQGLESPLHF,TRBD1,-,TRBJ1-6,TRBV19
TGTGCCAGTAACCCGACAGGGTACTATGGCTACACCTTC,CASNPTGYYGYTF,TRBD1,few,TRBJ1-2,TRBV19
TGCGCCAGCAGCCGGGGGACAGGGATCACTGAAGCTTTCTTT,CASSRGTGITEAFF,TRBD1,-,TRBJ1-1,TRBV4-1
TGCAGTGCTAGAGTCGCTACAGGGTACGAGCAGTACTTC,CSARVATGYEQYF,-,many,TRBJ2-7,TRBV20-1
TGTGCCAGCAGTGAAGAAGCGGGAGGCTCCTACAATGAGCAGTTCTTC,CASSEEAGGSYNEQFF,TRBD2,-,TRBJ2-1,TRBV2
TGTGCCATCAGTCCACAGGCCTCTAGCTCCTACAATGAGCAGTTCTTC,CAISPQASSSYNEQFF,-,many,TRBJ2-1,TRBV10-3
TGCGCCAGCAGTGTTAAGACTAGTCCCTACAATGAGCAGTTCTTC,CASSVKTSPYNEQFF,-,few,TRBJ2-1,TRBV10-2
TGTGCCAGCAGCCGGGACAGTGGAACAAACACTGAAGCTTTCTTT,CASSRDSGTNTEAFF,TRBD1,-,TRBJ1-1,TRBV3-1
TGTGCCAGCAGTTTTCAGGACAGGGGGCAAACTGAAGCTTTCTTT,CASSFQDRGQTEAFF,TRBD1,-,TRBJ1-1,TRBV6-2/TRBV6-3
TGTGCCAGCAGCTTAGACGGATTTAGCAATCAGCCCCAGCATTTT,CASSLDGFSNQPQHF,-,-,TRBJ1-5,TRBV11-2
TGTGCCAGCAGCCCGGGACAGGGTTATGGTGAGCAGTTCTTC,CASSPGQGYGEQFF,TRBD1,-,TRBJ2-1,TRBV7-2
TGTGCCAGCAGCCTCCTTGGGAGGACCCCCATGAACACTGAAGCTTTCTTT,CASSLLGRTPMNTEAFF,-,few,TRBJ1-1,TRBV14
TGTGCCAGCAGCCCCCAGACTCGGGACAGCGCCGAGCAGTACTTC,CASSPQTRDSAEQYF,TRBD1,medium-sized,TRBJ2-7,TRBV7-2
TGTGCCAGCAGCCCGACTAGCGGGAGCCGATCTCACAGCACAGATACGCAGTATTTT,CASSPTSGSRSHSTDTQYF,TRBD2,-,TRBJ2-3,TRBV14
TGTGCCAGCAGTTACGGACGGACTAGCGTAGCCTACGAGCAGTACTTC,CASSYGRTSVAYEQYF,TRBD2,many,TRBJ2-7,TRBV6-2/TRBV6-3
TGTGCCAGTAGTGGACGACAGATTTCTGAAGCTTTCTTT,CASSGRQISEAFF,-,few,TRBJ1-1,TRBV19
TGTGCCAGTAGTATCTCTGGAAGTCGGAACTACGAGCAGTACTTC,CASSISGSRNYEQYF,-,few,TRBJ2-7,TRBV19
TGCGCCAGCCGAGAACCCCTAGTTAACTATGGCTACACCTTC,CASREPLVNYGYTF,-,many,TRBJ1-2,TRBV5-1
TGTGCCAGCAGTTACTCGAAGGAGGGGGCGTACGAGCAGTACTTC,CASSYSKEGAYEQYF,-,many,TRBJ2-7,TRBV6-5
TGCGCCAGCAGCTTCGGGGAGGTAGCGGGAGGGAGGAATGAGCAGTTCTTC,CASSFGEVAGGRNEQFF,TRBD2,few,TRBJ2-1,TRBV5-1
TGTGCCACCAGTGATTCCGGGACTAGCGGGATTATCGGTAAGCAGTTCTTC,CATSDSGTSGIIGKQFF,TRBD2,-,TRBJ2-1,TRBV24-1
TGTGCCAGCAGCCGAGCGGGAGACTACGAGCAGTACTTC,CASSRAGDYEQYF,TRBD2,few,TRBJ2-7,TRBV4-2
TGCGCCAGCAGCCGGGACTTGTCCCAGGGCACAGATACGCAGTATTTT,CASSRDLSQGTDTQYF,-,few,TRBJ2-3,TRBV5-1
TGTGCCAGCAGTTTACCGGGACGGCGCACTGAAGCTTTCTTT,CASSLPGRRTEAFF,-,few,TRBJ1-1,TRBV28
TGTGCCAGCAGCTTAGGAGGGAGGGAGGGGGCCACGCAGTATTTT,CASSLGGREGATQYF,-,many,TRBJ2-3,TRBV13
TGCGCCAGCAGTGAGTCCCGCTGGGGGGGGAGTAACACCGGGGAGCTGTTTTTT,CASSESRWGGSNTGELFF,TRBD2,-,TRBJ2-2,TRBV10-1
TGTGCCAGCAGCAGGGGACAGGAGTACGAGCAGTACTTC,CASSRGQEYEQYF,TRBD1,-,TRBJ2-7,TRBV11-3
TGTGCCAGCAGAGACAGCTTAGACACTGAAGCTTTCTTT,CASRDSLDTEAFF,-,medium-sized,TRBJ1-1,TRBV6-4
TGTGCCAGCACCCTCGACAGGTCCCCGGCCACTGAAGCTTTCTTT,CASTLDRSPATEAFF,-,few,TRBJ1-1,TRBV6-6
TGTGCCAGCAGGGGGGAGAAGACCCAGTACTTC,CASRGEKTQYF,-,-,TRBJ2-5,TRBV12-3/TRBV12-4
TGTGCCAGCAGCCCCACCAACTCCTACAATGAGCAGTTCTTC,CASSPTNSYNEQFF,-,-,TRBJ2-1,TRBV5-5